This T cell receptor (beta chain) was identified in a study of siplizumab effects on memory and regulatory T cells. Findings of the study overall: Significant reduction of alloreactive sequences traceable to unstimulated CD4+ memory cells was observed with siplizumab.

Method: immunoSEQ multiplex PCR; TCRdb's copy keeps in-frame clones and lacks some. This repertoire shows around 100,000 clones, roughly 93% found once; its top ten account for approximately 1.4%. As to this clone: Its antigen is unknown.

V dropped 3 bases and J dropped 0 bases, with 8 bases sitting between them. Per germline, CDR1 ENHRY and CDR2 SYGVKD. This CDR3 is 15 amino acids long. Sequencing was performed on non-Treg CD4+ T cells sorted from blood. This receptor was obtained from a human donor in good health. V usage is TRBV10-3 and J usage is TRBJ1-4, with D hard to call. CDR3 amino acids: CAISDPEATNEKLFF. The CDR3 nucleotides read TGTGCCATCAGTGATCCAGAGGCAACTAATGAAAAACTGTTTTTT.